This T cell receptor (beta chain) was sequenced in a study of human T cells and chemical hapten exposure. Study context: Donors were sensitized with 2% DPC on the upper inner arm. Findings of the study overall: Donors' alopecia may make their immune response differ from healthy people's. Expanded TCRs clustered into significantly more large CDR3 similarity groups than controls, the analysis revealed.

Time point noted: patch test 1, 2 weeks after DPC sensitization. Described treatment: therapeutic diphenylcyclopropenone sensitization with weekly scalp DPC. CDR3 size: 15 residues. CDR1 is DFQATT, CDR2 SNEGSKA, per germline (reference sequence). Trimming removed 3 bases from V and 0 bases from J; junction bases left unmatched: 6. This clonotype has just a few counts. The antigen is undetermined. Individual cDNA molecules received unique molecular identifiers in the library. MiXCR, run by TCRdb on the RACE reads, gives a single entry per CDR3 protein. The data show approximately 400,000 distinct CDR3 sequences, 4.8% seen once.

The chain joins TRBV20-1 to TRBJ2-7, with 9 bases that match TRBD2. The material was whole blood, obtained in connection with sensitization to the hapten diphenylcyclopropenone (DPC). The source is a woman between 45 and 65 years old with alopecia areata. Some clones in this sample may be carry-over from other donors' samples. The CDR3 DNA follows: TGCAGTGCTAGGGGGCTAGCGGGGAGCTCCTACGAGCAGTACTTC. As protein: CSARGLAGSSYEQYF.